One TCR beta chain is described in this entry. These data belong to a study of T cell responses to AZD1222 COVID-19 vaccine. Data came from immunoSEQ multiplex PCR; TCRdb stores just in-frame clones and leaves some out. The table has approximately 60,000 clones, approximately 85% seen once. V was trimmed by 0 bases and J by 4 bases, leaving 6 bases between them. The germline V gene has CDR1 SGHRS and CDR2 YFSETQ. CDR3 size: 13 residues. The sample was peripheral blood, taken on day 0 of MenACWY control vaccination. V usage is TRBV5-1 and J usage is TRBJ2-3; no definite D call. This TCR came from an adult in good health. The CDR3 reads CASSLAQPDTQYF. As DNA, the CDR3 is TGCGCCAGCAGCTTGGCCCAGCCAGATACGCAGTATTTT. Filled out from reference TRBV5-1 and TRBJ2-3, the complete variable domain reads KAGVTQTPRYLIKTRGQQVTLSCSPISGHRSVSWYQQTPGQGLQFLFEYFSETQRNKGNFPGRFSGRQFSNSRSEMNVSTLELGDSALYLCASSLAQPDTQYFGPGTRLTVL.